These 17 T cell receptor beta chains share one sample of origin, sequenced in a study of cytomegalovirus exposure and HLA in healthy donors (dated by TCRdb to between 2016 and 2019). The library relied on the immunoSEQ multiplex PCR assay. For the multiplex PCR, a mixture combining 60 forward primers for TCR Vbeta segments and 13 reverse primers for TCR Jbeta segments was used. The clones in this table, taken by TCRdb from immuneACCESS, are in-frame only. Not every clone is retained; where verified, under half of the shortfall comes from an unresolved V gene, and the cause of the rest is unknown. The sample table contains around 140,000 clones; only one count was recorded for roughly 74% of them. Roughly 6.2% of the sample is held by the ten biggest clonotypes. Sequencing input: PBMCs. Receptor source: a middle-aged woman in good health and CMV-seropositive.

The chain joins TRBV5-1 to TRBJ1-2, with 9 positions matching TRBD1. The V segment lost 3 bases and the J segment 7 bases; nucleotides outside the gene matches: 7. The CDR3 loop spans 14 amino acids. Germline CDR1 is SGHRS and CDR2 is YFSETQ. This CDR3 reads CASSYLGQGGGYTF. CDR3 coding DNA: TGCGCCAGCAGCTATTTGGGACAGGGCGGTGGCTACACCTTC.

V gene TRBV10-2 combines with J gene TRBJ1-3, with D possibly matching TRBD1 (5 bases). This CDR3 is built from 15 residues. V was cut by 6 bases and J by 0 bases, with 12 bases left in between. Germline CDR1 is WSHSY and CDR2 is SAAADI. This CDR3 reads CASRAGPFSGNTIYF. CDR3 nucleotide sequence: TGCGCCAGCAGGGCAGGGCCCTTCTCTGGAAACACCATATATTTT.

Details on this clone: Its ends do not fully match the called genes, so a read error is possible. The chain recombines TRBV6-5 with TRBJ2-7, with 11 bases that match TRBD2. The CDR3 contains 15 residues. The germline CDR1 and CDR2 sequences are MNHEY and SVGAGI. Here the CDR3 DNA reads TGCCCCCAGCATGGGGGTAGCGGGAGGGCCAACGAGCAGTACTTC. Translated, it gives CPQHGGSGRANEQYF.

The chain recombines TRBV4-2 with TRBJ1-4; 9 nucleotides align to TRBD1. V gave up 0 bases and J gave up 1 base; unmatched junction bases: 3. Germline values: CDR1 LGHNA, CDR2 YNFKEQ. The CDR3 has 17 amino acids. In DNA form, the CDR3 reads TGTGCCAGCAGCCAAGACCGGGACAGGGTAACTAATGAAAAACTGTTTTTT. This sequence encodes CASSQDRDRVTNEKLFF.

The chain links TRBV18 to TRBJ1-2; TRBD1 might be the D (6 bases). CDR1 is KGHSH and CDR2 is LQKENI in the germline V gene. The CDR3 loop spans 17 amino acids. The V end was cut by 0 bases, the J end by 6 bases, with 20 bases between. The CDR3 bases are TGTGCCAGCTCACCACCGAGGTTCCAGGCAGGGGAAGATGGCTACACCTTC. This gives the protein CASSPPRFQAGEDGYTF.

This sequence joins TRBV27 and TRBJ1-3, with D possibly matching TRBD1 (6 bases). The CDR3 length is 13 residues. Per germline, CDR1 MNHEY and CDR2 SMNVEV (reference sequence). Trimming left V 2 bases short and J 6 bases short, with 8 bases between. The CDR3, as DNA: TGTGCCAGCAGTTTAAGGGGGTCAAACACCATATATTTT. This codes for CASSLRGSNTIYF.

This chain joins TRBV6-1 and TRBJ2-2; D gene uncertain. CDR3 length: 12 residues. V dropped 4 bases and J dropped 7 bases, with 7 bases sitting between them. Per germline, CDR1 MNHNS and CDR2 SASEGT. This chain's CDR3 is CASSGLFGELFF. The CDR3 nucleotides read TGTGCCAGCAGTGGACTTTTCGGGGAGCTGTTTTTT.

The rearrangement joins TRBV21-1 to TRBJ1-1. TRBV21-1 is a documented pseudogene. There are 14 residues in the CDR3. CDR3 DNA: TGTGCCAGCAGTCAAAGGAGGGAAGGGACTGAAGCTTTCTTT. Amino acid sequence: CASSQRREGTEAFF.

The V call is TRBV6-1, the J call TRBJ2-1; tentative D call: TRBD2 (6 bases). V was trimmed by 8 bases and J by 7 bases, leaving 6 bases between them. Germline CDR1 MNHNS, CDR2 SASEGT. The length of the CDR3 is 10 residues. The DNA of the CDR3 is TGTGCCAGCGGGGGGAATGAGCAGTTCTTC. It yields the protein CASGGNEQFF.

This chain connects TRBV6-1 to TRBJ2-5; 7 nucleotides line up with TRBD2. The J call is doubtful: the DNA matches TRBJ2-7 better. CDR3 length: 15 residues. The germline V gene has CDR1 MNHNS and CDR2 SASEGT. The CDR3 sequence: CASSEGSGTSYEQYF. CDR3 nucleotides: TGTGCCAGCAGTGAGGGGAGCGGGACCTCCTACGAGCAGTACTTC.

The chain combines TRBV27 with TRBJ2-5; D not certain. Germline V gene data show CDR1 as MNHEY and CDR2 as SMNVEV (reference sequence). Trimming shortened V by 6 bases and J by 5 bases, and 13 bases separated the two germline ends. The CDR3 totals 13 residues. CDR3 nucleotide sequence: TGTGCCAGCAGACCAAACTTCGCCGAGACCCAGTACTTC. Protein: CASRPNFAETQYF.

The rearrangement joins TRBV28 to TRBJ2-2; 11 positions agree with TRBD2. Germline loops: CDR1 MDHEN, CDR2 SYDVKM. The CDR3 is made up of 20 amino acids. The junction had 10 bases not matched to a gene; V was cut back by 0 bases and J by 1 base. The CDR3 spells CASSLWGLAVGVGNTGELFF. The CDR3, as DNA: TGTGCCAGCAGTTTATGGGGACTAGCGGTCGGGGTTGGGAACACCGGGGAGCTGTTTTTT.

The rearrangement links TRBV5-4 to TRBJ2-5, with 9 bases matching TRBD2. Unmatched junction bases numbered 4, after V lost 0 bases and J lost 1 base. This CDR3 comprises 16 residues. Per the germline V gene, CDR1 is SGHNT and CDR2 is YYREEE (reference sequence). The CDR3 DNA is TGTGCCAGCAGCTTGGTCCTAGCGGGGCCCCAAGAGACCCAGTACTTC. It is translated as CASSLVLAGPQETQYF.

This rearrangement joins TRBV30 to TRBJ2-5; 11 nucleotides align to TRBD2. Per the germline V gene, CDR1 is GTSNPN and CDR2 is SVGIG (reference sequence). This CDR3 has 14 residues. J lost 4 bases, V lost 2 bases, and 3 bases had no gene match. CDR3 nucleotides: TGTGCCTGGAGTACTGGACTAGCGGGAGAGACCCAGTACTTC. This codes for CAWSTGLAGETQYF. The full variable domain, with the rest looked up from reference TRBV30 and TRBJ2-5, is SQTIHQWPATLVQPVGSPLSLECTVEGTSNPNLYWYRQAAGRGLQLLFYSVGIGQISSEVPQNLSASRPQDRQFILSSKKLLLSDSGFYLCAWSTGLAGETQYFGPGTRLLVL.

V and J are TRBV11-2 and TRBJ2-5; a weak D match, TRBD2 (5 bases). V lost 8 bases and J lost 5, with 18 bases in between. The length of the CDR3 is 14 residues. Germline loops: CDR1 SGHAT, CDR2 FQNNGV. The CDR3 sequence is CASGERANGETQYF. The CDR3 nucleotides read TGTGCCAGCGGCGAGAGGGCGAACGGGGAGACCCAGTACTTC.

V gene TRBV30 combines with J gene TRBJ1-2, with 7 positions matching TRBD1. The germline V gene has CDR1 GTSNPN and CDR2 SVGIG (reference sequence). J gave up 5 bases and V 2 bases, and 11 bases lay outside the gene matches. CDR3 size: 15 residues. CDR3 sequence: CAWSIGTERVYGYTF. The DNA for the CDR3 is TGTGCCTGGAGTATAGGGACAGAGAGGGTTTATGGCTACACCTTC.

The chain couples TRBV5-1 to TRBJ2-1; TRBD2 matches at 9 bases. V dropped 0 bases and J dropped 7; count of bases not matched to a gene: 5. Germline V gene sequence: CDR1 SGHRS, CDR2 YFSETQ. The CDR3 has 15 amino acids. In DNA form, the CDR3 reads TGCGCCAGCAGCTTGGATCATAGCGGGAGTAATGAGCAGTTCTTC. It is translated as CASSLDHSGSNEQFF.